The following is a TCR beta chain sequence with its context. This specimen belongs to a study of T-cell memory formation after mild COVID-19. Germline V CDR1 and CDR2: KGHSH, LQKENI. The CDR3 runs to 13 residues. Trimming shortened V by 0 bases and J by 11 bases, and 13 bases separated the two germline ends. From the 5' RACE reads, TCRdb called clonotypes with MiXCR, one entry per CDR3 protein. The repertoire includes 410,000 or so distinct CDR3 sequences, about a quarter of them detected once, and around 13% sits in the top ten. Sequencing was done on a sample of PBMCs or a T cell subset sorted from them (not recorded which). The rearrangement uses TRBV18 and TRBJ1-1, with D uncertain. This TCR was recovered from an adult woman who had mild COVID-19 (a few samples of this study predate the infection). Cell type and time point are not known. CDR3 sequence reads: CASSPPPGVWAFF. DNA for the CDR3: TGTGCCAGCTCACCACCTCCGGGTGTTTGGGCTTTCTTT.